The sequence of this TCR beta chain was determined in a study of T cells expressing NK-cell markers. It was by 5'RACE template switching with UMIs that TCR beta cDNA was made. Following a re-call of the 5' RACE reads, TCRdb has one entry per CDR3 protein and lacks DNA. Recorded for this sample: more than 400,000 distinct CDR3 sequences. A word on this clonotype: Its matching antigen is unknown.

The CDR3 has 20 amino acids. Germline-derived CDR1 and CDR2 are MNHEY and SVGEGT. Study-wide results and caveats: Roughly 1.0-8% of CD8+ T cells in several donors belonged to dominant NKG2C+ clonotypes.

J is TRBJ2-1 and V is TRBV6-2 or TRBV6-3; absent DNA, TCRdb's TRBD1 call cannot be checked. The material sequenced was blood T cells: a sorted CD56 or NKG2C T cell subset, CD4+ or CD8+ T cells, or bulk PBMC T cells (not recorded which). The sequence was obtained from a woman aged 18 to 75 in good health. CDR3 amino acids: CASSPIRRGTGRYTYNEQFF.